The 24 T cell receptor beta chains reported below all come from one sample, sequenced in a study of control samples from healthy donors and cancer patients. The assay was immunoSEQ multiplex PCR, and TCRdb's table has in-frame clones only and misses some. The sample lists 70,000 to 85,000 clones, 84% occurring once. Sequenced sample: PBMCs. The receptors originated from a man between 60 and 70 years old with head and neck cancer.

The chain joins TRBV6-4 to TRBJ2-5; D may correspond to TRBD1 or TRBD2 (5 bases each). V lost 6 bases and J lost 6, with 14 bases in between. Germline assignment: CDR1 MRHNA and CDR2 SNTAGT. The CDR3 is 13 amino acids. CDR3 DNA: TGTGCCAGCAGCCCGGATGTGGGACAGACCCAGTACTTC. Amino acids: CASSPDVGQTQYF.

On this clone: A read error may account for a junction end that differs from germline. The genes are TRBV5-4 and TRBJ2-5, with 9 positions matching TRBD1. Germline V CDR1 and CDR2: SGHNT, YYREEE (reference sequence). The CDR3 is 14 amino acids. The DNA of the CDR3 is TGTGCCGGCAGCTTACAGGGGGCTGAAGAGACCCAGTACTTC. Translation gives CAGSLQGAEETQYF.

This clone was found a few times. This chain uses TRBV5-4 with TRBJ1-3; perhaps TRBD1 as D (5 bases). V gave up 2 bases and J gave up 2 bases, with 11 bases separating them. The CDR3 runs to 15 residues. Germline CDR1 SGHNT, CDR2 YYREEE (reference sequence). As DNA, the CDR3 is TGTGCCAGCAGCTTACGGGCAGGGCCTGGAAACACCATATATTTT. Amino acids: CASSLRAGPGNTIYF.

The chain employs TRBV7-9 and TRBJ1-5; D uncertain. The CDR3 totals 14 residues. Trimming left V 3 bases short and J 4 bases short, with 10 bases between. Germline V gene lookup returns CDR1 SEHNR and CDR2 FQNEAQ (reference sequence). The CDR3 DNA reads TGTGCCAGCAGCTTTGGACTAGGGAATCAGCCCCAGCATTTT. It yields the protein CASSFGLGNQPQHF. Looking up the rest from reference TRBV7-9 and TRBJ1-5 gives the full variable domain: DTGVSQNPRHKITKRGQNVTFRCDPISEHNRLYWYRQTLGQGPEFLTYFQNEAQLEKSRLLSDRFSAERPKGSFSTLEIQRTEQGDSAMYLCASSFGLGNQPQHFGDGTRLSIL.

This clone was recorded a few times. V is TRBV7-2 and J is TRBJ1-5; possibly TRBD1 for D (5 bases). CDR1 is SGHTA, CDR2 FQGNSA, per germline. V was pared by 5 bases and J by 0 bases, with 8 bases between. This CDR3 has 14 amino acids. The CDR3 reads CASSPGYSNQPQHF. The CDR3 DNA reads TGTGCCAGCAGCCCAGGGTATAGCAATCAGCCCCAGCATTTT.

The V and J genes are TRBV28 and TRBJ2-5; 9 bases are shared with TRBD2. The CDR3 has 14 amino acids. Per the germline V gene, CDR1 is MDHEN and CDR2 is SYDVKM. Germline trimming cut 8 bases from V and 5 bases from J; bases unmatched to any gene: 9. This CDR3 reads CASSPSSGGETQYF. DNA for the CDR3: TGTGCCAGCTCACCCAGTAGCGGGGGTGAGACCCAGTACTTC.

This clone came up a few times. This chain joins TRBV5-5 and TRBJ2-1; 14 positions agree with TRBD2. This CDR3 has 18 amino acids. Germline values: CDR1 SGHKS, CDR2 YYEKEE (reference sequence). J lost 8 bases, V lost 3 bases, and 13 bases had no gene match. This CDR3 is CASSSPGTSGRSKDEQFF. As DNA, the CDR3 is TGTGCCAGCAGCTCGCCCGGGACTAGCGGGAGATCGAAAGATGAGCAGTTCTTC.

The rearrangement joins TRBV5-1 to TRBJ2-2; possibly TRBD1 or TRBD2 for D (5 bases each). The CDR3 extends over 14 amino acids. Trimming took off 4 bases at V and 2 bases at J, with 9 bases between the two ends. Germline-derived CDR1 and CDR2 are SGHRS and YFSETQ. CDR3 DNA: TGCGCCAGCAGCACGGGGCTAAACACCGGGGAGCTGTTTTTT. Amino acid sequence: CASSTGLNTGELFF.

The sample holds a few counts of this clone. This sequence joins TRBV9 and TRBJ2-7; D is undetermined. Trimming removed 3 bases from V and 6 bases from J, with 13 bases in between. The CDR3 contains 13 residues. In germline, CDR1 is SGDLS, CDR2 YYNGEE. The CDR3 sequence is CASSATPLSEQYF. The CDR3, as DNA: TGTGCCAGCAGCGCGACTCCCCTAAGCGAGCAGTACTTC.

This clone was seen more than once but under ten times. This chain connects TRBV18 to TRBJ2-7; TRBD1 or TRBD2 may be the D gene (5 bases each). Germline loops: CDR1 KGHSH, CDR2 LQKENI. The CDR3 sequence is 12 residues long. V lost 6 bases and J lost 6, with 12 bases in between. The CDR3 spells CASSRDGGEQYF. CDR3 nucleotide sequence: TGTGCCAGCTCCCGGGACGGTGGCGAGCAGTACTTC.

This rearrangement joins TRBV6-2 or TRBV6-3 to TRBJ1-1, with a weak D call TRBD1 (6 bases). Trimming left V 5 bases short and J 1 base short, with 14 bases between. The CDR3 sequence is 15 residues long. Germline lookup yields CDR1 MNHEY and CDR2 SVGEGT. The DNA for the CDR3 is TGTGCCAGCAGTGCCTTACAGGGAGGGAACACTGAAGCTTTCTTT. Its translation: CASSALQGGNTEAFF.

As DNA, the CDR3 is TGTGCCAGCAGCAATCAGACCTCGCGGGAGGGGTACAATGAGCAGTTCTTC. Protein product: CASSNQTSREGYNEQFF. The chain is built from TRBV21-1 and TRBJ2-1; TRBD2 was called by the table and not checked on the DNA. TRBV21-1 is noted as a pseudogene. The CDR3 runs 17 residues.

CDR3 sequence reads: CASSELAYEQYF. The CDR3 nucleotides are TGTGCCAGCAGTGAACTAGCTTACGAGCAGTACTTC. The chain uses TRBV6-1 and TRBJ2-7; a possible D gene is TRBD2 (5 bases). Germline assignment: CDR1 MNHNS and CDR2 SASEGT. The CDR3 runs 12 residues. Trimming removed 2 bases from V and 4 bases from J, with 6 bases in between.

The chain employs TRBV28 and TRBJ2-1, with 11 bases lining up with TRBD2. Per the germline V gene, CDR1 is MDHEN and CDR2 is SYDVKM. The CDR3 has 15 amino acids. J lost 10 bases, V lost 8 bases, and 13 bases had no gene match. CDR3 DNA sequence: TGTGCCAGCCGACTAGGGGGACTAGCGGTTCGGGAGCAGTTCTTC. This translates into CASRLGGLAVREQFF.

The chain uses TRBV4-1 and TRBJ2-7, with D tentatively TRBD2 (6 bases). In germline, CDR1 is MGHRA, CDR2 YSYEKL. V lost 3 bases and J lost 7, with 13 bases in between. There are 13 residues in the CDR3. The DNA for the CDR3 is TGCGCCAGCAGCCAGTTCGGGGGAAGGGAGCAGTACTTC. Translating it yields CASSQFGGREQYF.

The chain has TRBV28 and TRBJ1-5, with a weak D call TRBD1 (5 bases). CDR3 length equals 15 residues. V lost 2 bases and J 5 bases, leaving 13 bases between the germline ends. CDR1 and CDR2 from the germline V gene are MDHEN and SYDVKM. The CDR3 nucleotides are TGTGCCAGCAGTTTAGCAGGGCACGCCGATCAGCCCCAGCATTTT. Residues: CASSLAGHADQPQHF. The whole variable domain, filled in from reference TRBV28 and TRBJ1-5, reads DVKVTQSSRYLVKRTGEKVFLECVQDMDHENMFWYRQDPGLGLRLIYFSYDVKMKEKGDIPEGYSVSREKKERFSLILESASTNQTSMYLCASSLAGHADQPQHFGDGTRLSIL.

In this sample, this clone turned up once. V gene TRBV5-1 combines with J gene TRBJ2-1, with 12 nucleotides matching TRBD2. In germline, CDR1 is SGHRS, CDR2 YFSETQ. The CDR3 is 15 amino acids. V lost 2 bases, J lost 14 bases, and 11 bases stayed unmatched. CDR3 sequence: CASSFRLAGANGEFF. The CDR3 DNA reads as TGCGCCAGCAGCTTTAGACTAGCGGGAGCAAATGGTGAGTTCTTC.

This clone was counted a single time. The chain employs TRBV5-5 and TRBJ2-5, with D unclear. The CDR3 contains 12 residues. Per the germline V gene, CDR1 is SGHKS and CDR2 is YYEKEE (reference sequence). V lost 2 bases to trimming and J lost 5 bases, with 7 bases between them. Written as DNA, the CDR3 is TGTGCCAGCAGCTTAACCCGGGAGACCCAGTACTTC. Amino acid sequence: CASSLTRETQYF.

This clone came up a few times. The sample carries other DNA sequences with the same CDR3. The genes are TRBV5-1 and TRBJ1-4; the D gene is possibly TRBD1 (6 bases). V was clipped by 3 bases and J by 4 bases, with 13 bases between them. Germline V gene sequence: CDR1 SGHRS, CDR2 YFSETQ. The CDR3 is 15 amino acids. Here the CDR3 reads CASSSQGLGNEKLFF. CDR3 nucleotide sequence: TGCGCCAGCAGCTCGCAGGGGTTAGGTAATGAAAAACTGTTTTTT.

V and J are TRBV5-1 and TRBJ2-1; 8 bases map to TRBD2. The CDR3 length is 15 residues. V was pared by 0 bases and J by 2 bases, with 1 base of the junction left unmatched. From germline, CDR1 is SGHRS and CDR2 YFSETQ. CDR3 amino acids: CASSLGGLAYNEQFF. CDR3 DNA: TGCGCCAGCAGCTTGGGGGGACTAGCCTACAATGAGCAGTTCTTC.

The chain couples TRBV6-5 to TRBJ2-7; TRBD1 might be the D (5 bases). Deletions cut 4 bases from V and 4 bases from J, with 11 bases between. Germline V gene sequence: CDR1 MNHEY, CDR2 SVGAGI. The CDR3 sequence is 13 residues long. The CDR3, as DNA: TGTGCCAGCAGTTCCAGGGTGCCGTACGAGCAGTACTTC. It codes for CASSSRVPYEQYF.

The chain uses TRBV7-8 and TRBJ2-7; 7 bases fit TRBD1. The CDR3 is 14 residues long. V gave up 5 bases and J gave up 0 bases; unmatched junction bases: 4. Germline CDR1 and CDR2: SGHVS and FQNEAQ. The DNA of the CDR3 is TGTGCCAGCAGCCCCCGGACAGGCTCCTACGAGCAGTACTTC. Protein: CASSPRTGSYEQYF.

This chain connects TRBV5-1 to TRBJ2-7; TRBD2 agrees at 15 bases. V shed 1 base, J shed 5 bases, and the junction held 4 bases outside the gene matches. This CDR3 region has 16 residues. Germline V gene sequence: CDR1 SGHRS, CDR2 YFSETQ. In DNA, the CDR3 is TGCGCCAGCAGCTTGCCGGGACTAGCGGGAGGTGACGAGCAGTACTTC. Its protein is CASSLPGLAGGDEQYF. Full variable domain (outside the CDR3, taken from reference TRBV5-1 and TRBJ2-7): KAGVTQTPRYLIKTRGQQVTLSCSPISGHRSVSWYQQTPGQGLQFLFEYFSETQRNKGNFPGRFSGRQFSNSRSEMNVSTLELGDSALYLCASSLPGLAGGDEQYFGPGTRLTVT.

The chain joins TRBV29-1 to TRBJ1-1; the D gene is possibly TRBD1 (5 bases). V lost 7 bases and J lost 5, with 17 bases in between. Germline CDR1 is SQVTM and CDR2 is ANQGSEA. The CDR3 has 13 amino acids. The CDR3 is CSGGEWGGTEAFF. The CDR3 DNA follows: TGCAGCGGGGGGGAGTGGGGAGGTACTGAAGCTTTCTTT.